One and the same sample provided the 10 T cell receptor beta chains below, sequenced in a study of blood T cell repertoires in COVID-19. Libraries were prepared by immunoSEQ multiplex PCR; TCRdb keeps only in-frame clonotypes and omits some of them. The repertoire holds approximately 180,000 clones, with more than 75% as singletons. Sequencing used peripheral blood. Receptors originate from a person aged 70 to 85 with COVID-19, enrolled during active disease.

J is TRBJ1-6 and V is TRBV9; D ambiguous. Per the germline V gene, CDR1 is SGDLS and CDR2 is YYNGEE. With 4 bases removed from V and 6 bases from J, the gap between germline ends came to 11 bases. CDR3 size: 14 residues. This CDR3 is CASSPREGNSPLHF. The CDR3 bases are TGTGCCAGCAGCCCCCGGGAGGGTAATTCACCCCTCCACTTT.

This sequence joins TRBV28 and TRBJ2-3; 8 nucleotides line up with TRBD2. CDR3 size: 17 residues. Trimming removed 4 bases from V and 2 bases from J; junction bases left unmatched: 11. Germline CDR1 is MDHEN and CDR2 is SYDVKM. DNA for the CDR3: TGTGCCAGCAGTTCGGCCTTAGCGGGAAAGACCACAGATACGCAGTATTTT. Encoded protein: CASSSALAGKTTDTQYF.

DNA of the CDR3: TGTGCCAGCAGCTTGGACCCTTCGGGGGTCTACGAGCAGTACTTC. Protein sequence: CASSLDPSGVYEQYF. The chain carries TRBV5-5 and TRBJ2-7, with TRBD2 as a possible D gene (6 bases). The length of the CDR3 is 15 residues. V dropped 0 bases and J dropped 3 bases, with 13 bases sitting between them. Per germline, CDR1 SGHKS and CDR2 YYEKEE (reference sequence).

The chain couples TRBV7-2 to TRBJ2-2; 11 nucleotides line up with TRBD2. Germline V CDR1 and CDR2: SGHTA, FQGNSA. J lost 8 bases, V lost 5 bases, and 10 bases had no gene match. The CDR3 has 16 amino acids. CDR3 region: CASSPNGVAGGGELFF. The CDR3 bases are TGTGCCAGCAGCCCAAATGGGGTAGCGGGAGGGGGGGAGCTGTTTTTT. Looking up the rest from reference TRBV7-2 and TRBJ2-2 gives the full variable domain: GAGVSQSPSNKVTEKGKDVELRCDPISGHTALYWYRQSLGQGLEFLIYFQGNSAPDKSGLPSDRFSAERTGGSVSTLTIQRTQQEDSAVYLCASSPNGVAGGGELFFGEGSRLTVL.

This sequence joins TRBV3-1 (or the pseudogene TRBV3-2) and TRBJ2-1; the D is unclear. Trimming removed 2 bases from V and 8 bases from J, with 7 bases in between. From germline, CDR1 is LGHDT and CDR2 YNNKEL (reference sequence). This CDR3 comprises 12 residues. CDR3 in DNA: TGTGCCAGCAGCCAACGTATCGATGAGCAGTTCTTC. This translates into CASSQRIDEQFF.

This clone was seen a handful of times. The genes are TRBV7-2 and TRBJ2-2; D is possibly TRBD1 (5 bases). This CDR3 contains 17 residues. V was pared by 1 base and J by 7 bases, with 19 bases between. Germline V lookup: CDR1 SGHTA, CDR2 FQGNSA. CDR3 DNA sequence: TGTGCCAGCAGCTTAGTGCGGCAGGGTCGGTATCACGGGGAGCTGTTTTTT. It is translated as CASSLVRQGRYHGELFF.

The V call is TRBV4-3, the J call TRBJ1-3; D gene unclear. This CDR3 is built from 15 residues. V lost 4 bases and J lost 0, with 10 bases in between. CDR1 LGHNA and CDR2 YSLEER come from the germline V gene. The DNA for the CDR3 is TGCGCCAGCAGCCCCCGGGGAAGCTCTGGAAACACCATATATTTT. It specifies CASSPRGSSGNTIYF.

The chain links TRBV30 to TRBJ1-2, with a possible D match to TRBD1 (5 bases). Per germline, CDR1 GTSNPN and CDR2 SVGIG (reference sequence). The CDR3 is made up of 16 amino acids. Between the trimmed V and J ends, which lost 2 bases and 3 bases, there was a span of 19 bases. CDR3 region: CAWSNGAPGEYYGYTF. CDR3 in DNA: TGTGCCTGGAGTAATGGGGCGCCGGGGGAATACTATGGCTACACCTTC. Full variable domain (remainder filled in from reference TRBV30 and TRBJ1-2): SQTIHQWPATLVQPVGSPLSLECTVEGTSNPNLYWYRQAAGRGLQLLFYSVGIGQISSEVPQNLSASRPQDRQFILSSKKLLLSDSGFYLCAWSNGAPGEYYGYTFGSGTRLTVV.

The chain recombines TRBV11-1 with TRBJ2-3; 8 bases are a match to TRBD2. Trimming at V came to 7 bases and at J to 7 bases, leaving 7 bases not matched to a gene. CDR1 and CDR2 from the germline V gene are SGHAT and FQDESV (reference sequence). This CDR3 has 13 amino acids. The CDR3 DNA reads TGTGCCAGCAAGGTGGCGGGAGGATATACGCAGTATTTT. Translated, it gives CASKVAGGYTQYF.

This chain joins TRBV4-1 and TRBJ2-2; 8 bases match TRBD2. CDR1 and CDR2 (germline): MGHRA, YSYEKL. The CDR3 is 17 residues long. Trimming took 4 bases from V and 0 from J; bases not matched to a gene: 7. The CDR3 nucleotides read TGCGCCAGCAGCCGGTGGGCGGGGGGTTCGAACACCGGGGAGCTGTTTTTT. This sequence encodes CASSRWAGGSNTGELFF.